These 4 T cell receptor beta chains were all obtained from the same sample, sequenced in a study of T cells in Graves' hyperthyroidism and ophthalmopathy. Amplification of TCR beta CDR3 regions was performed using RNA transcripts as template. The HTBI primer set drove a first-round RT-PCR of the TCR CDR3. TCRdb ran MiXCR on the multiplex PCR reads and lists one entry per CDR3 protein. The data contain over 700,000 distinct CDR3 sequences, about two fifths of them singletons. The sequenced sample was blood. The receptor source for this set is a man aged 18 to 29 with Graves' hyperthyroidism.

The chain uses TRBV5-6 and TRBJ2-7; D might be TRBD1 or TRBD2, each matching 5 bases. Germline CDR1 and CDR2: SGHDT and YYEEEE. The CDR3 consists of 16 residues. V lost 0 bases, J lost 7 bases, and 20 bases lay in between. As DNA, the CDR3 is TGTGCCAGCAGCTTGGGACGGGCGGTGGGGACGGGGGAGCAGTACTTC. Protein sequence: CASSLGRAVGTGEQYF.

About this clonotype: The conserved phenylalanine or tryptophan is not found at the CDR3 terminus, so this likely reflects a read error. V gene TRBV29-1 combines with J gene TRBJ2-7; a possible D gene is TRBD1 (6 bases). The CDR3 consists of 11 residues. The V gene's germline CDR1 is SQVTM and CDR2 ANQGSEA. Between the trimmed V and J ends, which lost 6 bases and 3 bases, there was a span of 9 bases. This CDR3 reads CSVGQRYEQYL. The DNA of the CDR3 is TGCAGCGTCGGACAGCGCTACGAGCAGTACCTC.

In its sample, this clonotype was seen a few times. The CDR3 DNA follows: TGCAGCGTTGAGTCACCTATAGGCTACACCTTC. It yields the protein CSVESPIGYTF. This rearrangement joins TRBV29-1 to TRBJ1-2, with D unresolved. Germline V gene sequence: CDR1 SQVTM, CDR2 ANQGSEA. V lost 3 bases and J lost 8, with 10 bases in between. The CDR3 runs to 11 residues. The whole variable domain, remainder taken from reference TRBV29-1 and TRBJ1-2, is SAVISQKPSRDICQRGTSLTIQCQVDSQVTMMFWYRQQPGQSLTLIATANQGSEATYESGFVIDKFPISRPNLTFSTLTVSNMSPEDSSIYLCSVESPIGYTFGSGTRLTVV.

There are many counts of this clonotype. The chain is built from TRBV9 and TRBJ2-5; a weak D match, TRBD1 (7 bases). Per the germline V gene, CDR1 is SGDLS and CDR2 is YYNGEE. The V end was cut by 3 bases, the J end by 2 bases, with 17 bases between. CDR3 length equals 16 residues. In nucleotides, the CDR3 is TGTGCCAGCAGCGCCGGGGCGGGGACAGCGCAAGAGACCCAGTACTTC. It specifies CASSAGAGTAQETQYF.